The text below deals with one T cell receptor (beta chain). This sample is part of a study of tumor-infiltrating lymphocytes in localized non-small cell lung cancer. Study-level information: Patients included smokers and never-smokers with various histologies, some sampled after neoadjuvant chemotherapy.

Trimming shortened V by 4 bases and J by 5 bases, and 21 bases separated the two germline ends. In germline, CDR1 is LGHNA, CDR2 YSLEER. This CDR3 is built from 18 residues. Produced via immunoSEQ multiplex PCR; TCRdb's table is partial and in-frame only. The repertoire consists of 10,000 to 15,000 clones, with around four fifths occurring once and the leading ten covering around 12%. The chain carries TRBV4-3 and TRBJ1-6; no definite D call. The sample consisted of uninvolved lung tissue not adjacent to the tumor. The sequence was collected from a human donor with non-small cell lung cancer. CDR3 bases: TGCGCCAGCAGCCGCTCCGGCGGGCCGAGCGGCCATAATTCACCCCTCCACTTT. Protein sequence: CASSRSGGPSGHNSPLHF.